The 25 T cell receptor beta chains given below trace back to one sample, sequenced in a study of cytomegalovirus exposure and HLA in healthy donors. Use of 60 Vbeta and 13 Jbeta primers characterized the PCR. Method: immunoSEQ multiplex PCR; TCRdb's copy keeps in-frame clones and lacks some. The data show approximately 250,000 clones, roughly 81% seen once. Sequences were obtained from PBMCs. Receptors originate from a girl under 10 years old in good health and CMV-seronegative.

This rearrangement joins TRBV7-9 to TRBJ2-1; 8 nucleotides agree with TRBD2. J was trimmed by 4 bases and V by 3 bases; bases with no gene match: 8. The CDR3 is 16 amino acids. Germline CDR1 is SEHNR and CDR2 is FQNEAQ (reference sequence). The CDR3 region has the DNA TGTGCCAGCAGCTTGCGGCGGGAGGCCCCGTACAATGAGCAGTTCTTC. Translation: CASSLRREAPYNEQFF.

The rearrangement links TRBV25-1 to TRBJ2-1; 9 bases fit TRBD1. J was trimmed by 5 bases and V by 3 bases; bases with no gene match: 5. CDR1 MGHDK and CDR2 SYGVNS come from the germline V gene. The CDR3 loop spans 15 amino acids. The CDR3 coding sequence is TGTGCCAGCAGTGACCGGGACAGGGCCGACAATGAGCAGTTCTTC. It encodes CASSDRDRADNEQFF.

Here the CDR3 DNA reads TGTGCCAGCAGTTTTTTAGCGGGAGTGAAAGATACGCAGTATTTT. This gives the protein CASSFLAGVKDTQYF. The chain uses TRBV28 and TRBJ2-3, with 9 bases identical to TRBD2. The CDR3 sequence is 15 residues long. J was trimmed by 5 bases and V by 3 bases; bases with no gene match: 6. Germline loops: CDR1 MDHEN, CDR2 SYDVKM.

DNA for the CDR3: TGTGCCAGCAGTTTATCGGGACAAAACCAAGAGACCCAGTACTTC. This gives the protein CASSLSGQNQETQYF. The J gene is TRBJ2-5, the V gene TRBV6-5, with D maybe TRBD1 (6 bases). Germline CDR1 is MNHEY and CDR2 is SVGAGI. The CDR3 loop spans 15 amino acids. V lost 4 bases and J lost 0, with 12 bases in between.

This chain joins TRBV28 and TRBJ1-2; a possible D gene is TRBD1 (5 bases). The V end was cut by 3 bases, the J end by 7 bases, with 15 bases between. CDR3 length equals 14 residues. Germline assignment: CDR1 MDHEN and CDR2 SYDVKM. This CDR3 is CASSLAIRGSGYTF. The CDR3, as DNA: TGTGCCAGCAGTTTGGCCATCCGGGGGAGTGGCTACACCTTC.

This chain connects TRBV7-9 to TRBJ1-4; 11 nucleotides line up with TRBD1. Trimming cost V 4 bases and J 4 bases; bases outside gene matches: 5. Germline V CDR1 and CDR2: SEHNR, FQNEAQ (reference sequence). CDR3 length equals 16 residues. Written as DNA, the CDR3 is TGTGCCAGCAGCTCACCGGGACAGGGGGGTAATGAAAAACTGTTTTTT. It translates to CASSSPGQGGNEKLFF.

CDR3 protein: CAAHGGDGGRNEQFF. The CDR3, as DNA: TGTGCCGCACACGGAGGGGACGGGGGAAGGAATGAGCAGTTCTTC. V and J are TRBV10-3 and TRBJ2-1; possibly TRBD2 for D (6 bases). The germline V gene has CDR1 ENHRY and CDR2 SYGVKD. The V end lost 11 bases, the J end lost 7 bases, and 24 bases lay between the germline ends. The CDR3 runs 15 residues.

V is TRBV29-1 and J is TRBJ2-5, with TRBD2 as a possible D gene (5 bases). V lost 0 bases and J lost 5, with 10 bases in between. The CDR3 loop spans 13 amino acids. CDR1 and CDR2 (germline): SQVTM, ANQGSEA. The CDR3 here is CSVEEEDGETQYF. As DNA, the CDR3 is TGCAGCGTTGAAGAGGAGGACGGGGAGACCCAGTACTTC.

A remark on this clone: This sample also contains other DNA sequences that code for the same CDR3. The rearrangement joins TRBV13 to TRBJ2-2; D may be TRBD2 (6 bases). The CDR3 is made up of 15 amino acids. V was clipped by 0 bases and J by 8 bases, with 13 bases between them. CDR1 and CDR2 (germline): PRHDT, FYEKMQ (reference sequence). CDR3 in DNA: TGTGCCAGCAGCTTAGGACTAGCTGTCACTGGGGAGCTGTTTTTT. Protein product: CASSLGLAVTGELFF.

The CDR3 reads CASSDRDRYGYTF. The CDR3 coding sequence is TGTGCCAGCAGCGACAGGGACCGCTATGGCTACACCTTC. V and J are TRBV2 and TRBJ1-2; TRBD1 aligns across 7 bases. Germline assignment: CDR1 SNHLY and CDR2 FYNNEI. The CDR3 has 13 amino acids. V lost 6 bases, J lost 4 bases, and 5 bases stayed unmatched.

As DNA, the CDR3 is TGTGCCAGCAGTGTTAGCTCCTATGGCTACACCTTC. Translation: CASSVSSYGYTF. The chain has TRBV6-1 and TRBJ1-2; D is undetermined. Germline assignment: CDR1 MNHNS and CDR2 SASEGT. The CDR3 is 12 amino acids. Between the trimmed V and J ends, which lost 4 bases and 4 bases, there was a span of 7 bases.

The chain is built from TRBV5-4 and TRBJ2-2; TRBD1 aligns across 10 bases. The CDR3 is 16 amino acids. Trimming at V came to 4 bases and at J to 0 bases, leaving 3 bases not matched to a gene. Germline-derived CDR1 and CDR2 are SGHNT and YYREEE (reference sequence). Written as DNA, the CDR3 is TGTGCCAGCAGCCCCGGACAGGGGGCGAACACCGGGGAGCTGTTTTTT. Its translation: CASSPGQGANTGELFF.

Here the CDR3 reads CASSPSERNYGYTF. In nucleotides, the CDR3 is TGTGCCAGCAGCCCCTCAGAGCGCAACTATGGCTACACCTTC. This chain uses TRBV7-9 with TRBJ1-2; D remains unclear. CDR3 size: 14 residues. Germline lookup yields CDR1 SEHNR and CDR2 FQNEAQ (reference sequence). V was pared by 5 bases and J by 2 bases, with 12 bases between. The complete variable domain, with remaining parts taken from reference TRBV7-9 and TRBJ1-2, reads DTGVSQNPRHKITKRGQNVTFRCDPISEHNRLYWYRQTLGQGPEFLTYFQNEAQLEKSRLLSDRFSAERPKGSFSTLEIQRTEQGDSAMYLCASSPSERNYGYTFGSGTRLTVV.

The chain employs TRBV7-3 and TRBJ2-5; TRBD2 matches 8 bases. The CDR3 has 14 amino acids. J was trimmed by 5 bases and V by 4 bases; bases with no gene match: 6. Germline V CDR1 and CDR2: SGHTA, FQGTGA. The CDR3 reads CASSSRGEGETQYF. CDR3 in DNA: TGTGCCAGCAGCTCGCGGGGGGAAGGGGAGACCCAGTACTTC.

The chain is built from TRBV5-5 and TRBJ1-5; D may be TRBD1 (5 bases). CDR1 and CDR2 (germline): SGHKS, YYEKEE (reference sequence). This CDR3 is built from 13 residues. V was trimmed by 1 base and J by 4 bases, leaving 6 bases between them. CDR3 sequence (DNA): TGTGCCAGCAGCTTGAAGGGGAATCAGCCCCAGCATTTT. Protein sequence: CASSLKGNQPQHF.

Regarding this clone: The identical CDR3 is also encoded by other nucleotide sequences in the sample. This chain joins TRBV5-1 and TRBJ2-1; a possible D gene is TRBD2 (6 bases). CDR1 is SGHRS and CDR2 is YFSETQ in the germline V gene. There are 14 residues in the CDR3. V was shortened by 4 bases and J by 2 bases, with 10 bases between the two germline ends. The DNA for the CDR3 is TGCGCCAGCAGCCCCGGGACTGCCTACAATGAGCAGTTCTTC. This translates into CASSPGTAYNEQFF.

DNA of the CDR3: TGTGCCAGCAGCTTAGACAGGGCCAGGGCCTCTTTCGGCTACACCTTC. The encoded protein is CASSLDRARASFGYTF. The chain couples TRBV7-8 to TRBJ1-2; the D gene is possibly TRBD1 (6 bases). CDR3 length: 16 amino acids. Deletions cut 1 base from V and 8 bases from J, with 20 bases between. Looked up from germline, CDR1 is SGHVS and CDR2 is FQNEAQ.

The chain links TRBV6-4 to TRBJ2-4; 7 nucleotides match TRBD1. Per germline, CDR1 MRHNA and CDR2 SNTAGT. V was clipped by 7 bases and J by 0 bases; unmatched bases: 12. This CDR3 has 17 residues. The DNA for the CDR3 is TGTGCCAGCACCCGGACAGGAAATGGGGTAGCCAAAAACATTCAGTACTTC. It is translated as CASTRTGNGVAKNIQYF.

This chain uses TRBV10-3 with TRBJ1-2, with 9 nucleotides matching TRBD1. This CDR3 is built from 13 residues. With 4 bases clipped from V and 6 bases from J, the junction kept 3 bases outside the gene matches. CDR1 and CDR2 (germline): ENHRY, SYGVKD. CDR3 in DNA: TGTGCCATCAGTGGGGGACAGGGAGATGGCTACACCTTC. Its translation is CAISGGQGDGYTF.

The chain links TRBV15 to TRBJ2-7; D gene uncertain. Trimming pared 1 base from V and 1 base from J, leaving 11 bases between. CDR1 and CDR2 from the germline V gene are LNHNV and YYDKDF (reference sequence). The CDR3 length is 15 residues. This CDR3 reads CATSRGATLSYEQYF. CDR3 sequence (DNA): TGTGCCACCAGCAGAGGGGCTACCTTATCCTACGAGCAGTACTTC.

The V call is TRBV5-1, the J call TRBJ1-2; D perhaps matches TRBD1 (6 bases). V gave up 4 bases and J gave up 9 bases, with 10 bases separating them. CDR1 and CDR2 from the germline V gene are SGHRS and YFSETQ. The CDR3 loop spans 11 amino acids. The CDR3 DNA follows: TGCGCCAGCAGCCTAGACAGGAGCTACACCTTC. It specifies CASSLDRSYTF.

The V and J genes are TRBV5-4 and TRBJ2-3, with TRBD2 matching over 8 bases. Germline V lookup: CDR1 SGHNT, CDR2 YYREEE (reference sequence). J lost 0 bases, V lost 2 bases, and 5 bases had no gene match. The CDR3 is 16 amino acids. CDR3: CASSFISGGSTDTQYF. Written as DNA, the CDR3 is TGTGCCAGCAGCTTTATAAGCGGGGGTAGCACAGATACGCAGTATTTT.

This chain uses TRBV11-2 with TRBJ1-2, with D perhaps TRBD1 (6 bases). Germline CDR1 reads SGHAT; CDR2 reads FQNNGV. V was shortened by 6 bases and J by 4 bases, with 15 bases between the two germline ends. CDR3 length: 14 residues. CDR3 DNA: TGTGCCAGCAGTGCTACTGACAGGTTCTATGGCTACACCTTC. It is translated as CASSATDRFYGYTF. The full variable domain, with the rest looked up from reference TRBV11-2 and TRBJ1-2, is EAGVAQSPRYKIIEKRQSVAFWCNPISGHATLYWYQQILGQGPKLLIQFQNNGVVDDSQLPKDRFSAERLKGVDSTLKIQPAKLEDSAVYLCASSATDRFYGYTFGSGTRLTVV.

The chain combines TRBV21-1 with TRBJ2-3; TRBD2 is the table's D call, not checked against the DNA. TRBV21-1 is a listed pseudogene. The CDR3 runs 18 residues. The DNA of the CDR3 is TGTGCCAGCAGCAAAGGCCCTAAACTAGCGGGGTACACAGATACGCAGTATTTT. Its translation: CASSKGPKLAGYTDTQYF.

This clone was observed a few times. The J gene is TRBJ1-1, the V gene TRBV9; tentative D call: TRBD1 (5 bases). This CDR3 comprises 13 residues. Germline CDR1 SGDLS, CDR2 YYNGEE. V shed 3 bases and J shed 1 base, with 7 bases lying between them. CDR3 protein: CASSDGQNTEAFF. DNA of the CDR3: TGTGCCAGCAGCGACGGACAGAACACTGAAGCTTTCTTT. Filled out from reference TRBV9 and TRBJ1-1, the complete variable domain reads DSGVTQTPKHLITATGQRVTLRCSPRSGDLSVYWYQQSLDQGLQFLIQYYNGEERAKGNILERFSAQQFPDLHSELNLSSLELGDSALYFCASSDGQNTEAFFGQGTRLTVV.